The present entry profiles one TCR beta chain with its context. Its antigen is undetermined. This specimen belongs to a study of cytomegalovirus exposure and HLA in healthy donors. The CDR3 is made up of 15 amino acids. Trimming removed 1 base from V and 8 bases from J; junction bases left unmatched: 3. Germline loops: CDR1 SGHVS, CDR2 FNYEAQ. Primers for the PCR totalled 60 Vbeta and 13 Jbeta. Per the study methods: The authors later counted 75 million to 90 million unique TCR beta chains, 9.5 million to 11 million of them shared. Sequenced by immunoSEQ multiplex PCR; TCRdb stores in-frame clones only, minus some. V, J and clone size derive from that table, while D and trimming were established from the DNA sequence. This table lists around 77,000 clones. Broader study findings: TCR sequences were mostly rare, though some public TCRs occurred in many donors. In most subjects, TCR beta sequences reportedly gave accurate predictions of HLA-A and HLA-B alleles.

This chain uses TRBV7-6 with TRBJ2-1; TRBD2 aligns across 12 bases. The receptor was isolated from a man aged 50 to 59 in good health and CMV-seropositive. Input material: PBMCs. CDR3 loop: CASSLGLAGGHEQFF. The CDR3 DNA sequence: TGTGCCAGCAGCTTAGGTCTAGCGGGAGGGCATGAGCAGTTCTTC.